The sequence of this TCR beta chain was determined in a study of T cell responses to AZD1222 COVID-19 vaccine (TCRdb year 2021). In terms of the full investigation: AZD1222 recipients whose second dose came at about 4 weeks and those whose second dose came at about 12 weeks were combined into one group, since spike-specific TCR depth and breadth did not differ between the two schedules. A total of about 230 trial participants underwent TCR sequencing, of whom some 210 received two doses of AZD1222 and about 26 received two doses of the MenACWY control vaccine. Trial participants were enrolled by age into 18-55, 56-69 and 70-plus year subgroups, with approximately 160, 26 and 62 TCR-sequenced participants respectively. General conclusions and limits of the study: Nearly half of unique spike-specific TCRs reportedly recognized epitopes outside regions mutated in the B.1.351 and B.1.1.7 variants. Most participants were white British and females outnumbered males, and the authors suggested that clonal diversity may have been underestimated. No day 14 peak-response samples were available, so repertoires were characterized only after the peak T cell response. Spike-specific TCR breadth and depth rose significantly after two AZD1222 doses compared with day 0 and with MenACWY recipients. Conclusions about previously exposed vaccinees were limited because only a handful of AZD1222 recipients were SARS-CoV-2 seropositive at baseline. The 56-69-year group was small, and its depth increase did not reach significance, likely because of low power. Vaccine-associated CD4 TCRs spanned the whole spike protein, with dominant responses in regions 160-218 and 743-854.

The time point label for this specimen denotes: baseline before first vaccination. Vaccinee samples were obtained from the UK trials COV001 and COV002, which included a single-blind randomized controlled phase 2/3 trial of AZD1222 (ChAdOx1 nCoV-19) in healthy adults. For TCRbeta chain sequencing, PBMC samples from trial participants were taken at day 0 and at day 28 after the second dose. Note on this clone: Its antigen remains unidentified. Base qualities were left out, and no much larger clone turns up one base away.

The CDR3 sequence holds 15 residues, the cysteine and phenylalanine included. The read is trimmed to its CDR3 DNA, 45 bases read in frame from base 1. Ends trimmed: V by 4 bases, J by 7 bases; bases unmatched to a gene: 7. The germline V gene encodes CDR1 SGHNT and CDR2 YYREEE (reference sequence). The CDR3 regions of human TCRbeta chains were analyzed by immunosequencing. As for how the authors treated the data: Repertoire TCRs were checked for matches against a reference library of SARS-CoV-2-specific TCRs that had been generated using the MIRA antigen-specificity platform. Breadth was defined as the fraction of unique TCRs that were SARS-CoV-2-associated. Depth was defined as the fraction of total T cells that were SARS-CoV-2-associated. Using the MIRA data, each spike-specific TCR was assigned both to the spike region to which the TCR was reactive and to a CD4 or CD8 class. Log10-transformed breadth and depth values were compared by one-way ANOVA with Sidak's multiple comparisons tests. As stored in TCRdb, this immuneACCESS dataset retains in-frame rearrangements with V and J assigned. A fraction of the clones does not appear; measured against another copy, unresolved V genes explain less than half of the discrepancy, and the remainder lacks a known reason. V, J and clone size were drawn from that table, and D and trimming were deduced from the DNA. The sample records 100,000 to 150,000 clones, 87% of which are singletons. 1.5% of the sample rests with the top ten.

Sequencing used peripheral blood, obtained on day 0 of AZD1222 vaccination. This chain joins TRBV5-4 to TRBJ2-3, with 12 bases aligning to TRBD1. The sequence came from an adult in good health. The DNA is TGTGCCAGCAGCCTCGGGACAGGGGGCATAAATACGCAGTATTTT. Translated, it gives CASSLGTGGINTQYF.